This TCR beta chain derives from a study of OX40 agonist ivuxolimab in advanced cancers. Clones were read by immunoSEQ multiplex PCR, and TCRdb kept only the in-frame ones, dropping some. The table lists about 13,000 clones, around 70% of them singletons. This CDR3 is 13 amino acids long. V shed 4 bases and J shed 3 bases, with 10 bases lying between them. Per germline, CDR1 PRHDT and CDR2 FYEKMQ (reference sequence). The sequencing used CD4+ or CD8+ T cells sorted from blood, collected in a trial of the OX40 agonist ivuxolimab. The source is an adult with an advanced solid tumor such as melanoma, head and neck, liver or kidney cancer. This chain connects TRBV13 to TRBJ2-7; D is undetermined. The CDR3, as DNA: TGTGCCAGCAGCTCGACGATAAGCTACGAGCAGTACTTC. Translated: CASSSTISYEQYF.